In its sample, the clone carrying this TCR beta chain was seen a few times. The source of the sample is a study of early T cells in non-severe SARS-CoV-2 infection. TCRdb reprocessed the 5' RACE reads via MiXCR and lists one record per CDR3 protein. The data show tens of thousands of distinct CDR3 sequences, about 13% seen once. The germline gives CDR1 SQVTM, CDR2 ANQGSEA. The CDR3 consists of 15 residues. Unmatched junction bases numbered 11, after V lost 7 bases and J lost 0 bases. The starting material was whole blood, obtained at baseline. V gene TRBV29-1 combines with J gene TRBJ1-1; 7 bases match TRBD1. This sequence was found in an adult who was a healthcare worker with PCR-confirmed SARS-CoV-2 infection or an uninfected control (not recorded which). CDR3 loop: CSAEVQGEVNTEAFF. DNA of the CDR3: TGCAGCGCCGAAGTCCAGGGGGAAGTGAACACTGAAGCTTTCTTT.